A single sample gave rise to the 25 T cell receptor beta chains below, sequenced in a study of T cell responses to AZD1222 COVID-19 vaccine (dated by TCRdb to the early 2020s). The time point label, as the study defines it: baseline before first vaccination. Libraries were made using the immunoSEQ multiplex PCR assay. This immuneACCESS table, as held by TCRdb, lists in-frame sequences with V and J called but not all clones. Of the missing ones, under half trace to an unresolved V gene in checked studies; the others have no known cause. Across this sample there are 95,000 to 100,000 clones, with about 90% seen only once. The ten biggest clones cover approximately 15% of the sample. The sequenced sample was peripheral blood, obtained on day 0 of AZD1222 vaccination. The receptors were sampled from an adult in good health.

The chain is built from TRBV3-1 (or the pseudogene TRBV3-2) and TRBJ1-2, with 8 bases aligning to TRBD1. The germline V gene encodes CDR1 LGHDT and CDR2 YNNKEL (reference sequence). This CDR3 has 13 residues. V gave up 4 bases and J gave up 5 bases; unmatched junction bases: 3. CDR3 sequence: CASSLQGEYGYTF. CDR3 DNA sequence: TGTGCCAGCAGCCTACAGGGGGAGTATGGCTACACCTTC.

V is TRBV6-5 and J is TRBJ2-2; D is unclear. The ends were cut back, 7 bases at V and 2 bases at J, with 8 bases in the middle. CDR1 is MNHEY and CDR2 is SVGAGI in the germline V gene. This CDR3 is built from 13 residues. DNA for the CDR3: TGTGCCAGCACGACCCTAAACACCGGGGAGCTGTTTTTT. Protein sequence: CASTTLNTGELFF.

The gene calls are TRBV6-6 and TRBJ2-1, with 13 bases matching TRBD2. Trimming took 6 bases from V and 8 from J; bases not matched to a gene: 7. CDR3 length: 15 amino acids. Germline CDR1 reads MNHNY; CDR2 reads SVGAGI (reference sequence). The CDR3 protein is CASRTGTSGKDEQFF. The CDR3 region has the DNA TGTGCCAGCAGAACCGGGACTAGCGGGAAGGATGAGCAGTTCTTC.

The V gene is TRBV9, the J gene TRBJ1-1; TRBD1 aligns across 7 bases. The CDR3 consists of 15 residues. Per the germline V gene, CDR1 is SGDLS and CDR2 is YYNGEE. The V segment lost 3 bases and the J segment 6 bases; nucleotides outside the gene matches: 11. As DNA, the CDR3 is TGTGCCAGCAGCGCGGAACAGGGGACTTGGGCTGAAGCTTTCTTT. Its translation: CASSAEQGTWAEAFF.

V usage is TRBV19 and J usage is TRBJ1-1; no clear D gene. Per the germline V gene, CDR1 is LNHDA and CDR2 is SQIVND (reference sequence). The CDR3 runs to 15 residues. Trimming shortened V by 3 bases and J by 0 bases, and 11 bases separated the two germline ends. The CDR3 spells CASSIYAGLNTEAFF. CDR3 nucleotide sequence: TGTGCCAGTAGTATTTATGCAGGATTGAACACTGAAGCTTTCTTT.

The chain couples TRBV7-3 to TRBJ2-2, with 9 bases aligning to TRBD1. This CDR3 has 17 amino acids. V was pared by 1 base and J by 0 bases, with 3 bases of the junction left unmatched. The V gene's germline CDR1 is SGHTA and CDR2 FQGTGA. The CDR3 region is CASSLRGQGANTGELFF. The CDR3 region has the DNA TGTGCCAGCAGCTTAAGGGGACAGGGCGCGAACACCGGGGAGCTGTTTTTT. The variable domain in full, completed from reference TRBV7-3 and TRBJ2-2, reads GAGVSQTPSNKVTEKGKYVELRCDPISGHTALYWYRQSLGQGPEFLIYFQGTGAADDSGLPNDRFFAVRPEGSVSTLKIQRTERGDSAVYLCASSLRGQGANTGELFFGEGSRLTVL.

The rearrangement links TRBV5-1 to TRBJ2-7; D might be TRBD2 (5 bases). Germline V gene lookup returns CDR1 SGHRS and CDR2 YFSETQ. The CDR3 loop spans 15 amino acids. V shed 4 bases and J shed 3 bases, with 17 bases lying between them. CDR3 DNA sequence: TGCGCCAGCAGCCCCGGTCACGGGATCAACTACGAGCAGTACTTC. It encodes CASSPGHGINYEQYF.

This chain links TRBV5-1 with TRBJ2-7; 8 bases are a match to TRBD1. V was pared by 0 bases and J by 0 bases, with 2 bases of the junction left unmatched. The CDR3 covers 15 residues. The germline V gene has CDR1 SGHRS and CDR2 YFSETQ. The CDR3 nucleotides are TGCGCCAGCAGCTTGGGGACAGGGTACTCCTACGAGCAGTACTTC. Translated: CASSLGTGYSYEQYF. Looking up the rest from reference TRBV5-1 and TRBJ2-7 gives the full variable domain: KAGVTQTPRYLIKTRGQQVTLSCSPISGHRSVSWYQQTPGQGLQFLFEYFSETQRNKGNFPGRFSGRQFSNSRSEMNVSTLELGDSALYLCASSLGTGYSYEQYFGPGTRLTVT.

J is TRBJ2-3 and V is TRBV7-9, with 11 bases aligning to TRBD2. Losses at the gene ends were 5 bases for V and 7 bases for J; bases not matched to a gene: 14. CDR1 and CDR2 (germline): SEHNR, FQNEAQ (reference sequence). The CDR3 covers 17 residues. The CDR3 nucleotides read TGTGCCAGCAGCCCGGCCAAACGACTAGCGGGAATGTATACGCAGTATTTT. Amino acids: CASSPAKRLAGMYTQYF.

J is TRBJ1-4 and V is TRBV28; D unresolved. Trimming left V 6 bases short and J 8 bases short, with 16 bases between. Germline CDR1 is MDHEN and CDR2 is SYDVKM. This CDR3 has 14 residues. CDR3 residues: CASSRIMETEKLFF. The CDR3 nucleotides are TGTGCCAGCAGCCGTATCATGGAGACAGAAAAACTGTTTTTT.

A few counts support this clone. This chain uses TRBV5-5 with TRBJ1-5, with 7 bases lining up with TRBD1. The CDR3 runs to 16 residues. The trim removed 2 bases at V and 6 bases at J, leaving 11 bases unmatched. Germline lookup yields CDR1 SGHKS and CDR2 YYEKEE (reference sequence). The CDR3: CASSLAPDRAGQPQHF. The DNA for the CDR3 is TGTGCCAGCAGCTTAGCACCCGACAGGGCGGGTCAGCCCCAGCATTTT.

J is TRBJ1-5 and V is TRBV6-5; a possible D gene is TRBD1 (5 bases). Germline-derived CDR1 and CDR2 are MNHEY and SVGAGI. This CDR3 has 15 amino acids. Between the trimmed V and J ends, which lost 6 bases and 4 bases, there was a span of 16 bases. Here the CDR3 DNA reads TGTGCCAGCAGCCGACACGGACGGGGGAATCAGCCCCAGCATTTT. It encodes CASSRHGRGNQPQHF.

A single count supports this clone. The chain employs TRBV19 and TRBJ1-2, with D possibly being TRBD1 (6 bases). V lost 0 bases and J 4 bases, leaving 18 bases between the germline ends. Looked up from germline, CDR1 is LNHDA and CDR2 is SQIVND (reference sequence). The CDR3 length is 17 residues. The CDR3, as DNA: TGTGCCAGTAGTATAGAGGCCCGCGGGGGCGCCGGCTATGGCTACACCTTC. Amino acids: CASSIEARGGAGYGYTF.

The gene calls are TRBV9 and TRBJ2-1, with 9 bases lining up with TRBD2. Germline CDR1 SGDLS, CDR2 YYNGEE. CDR3 length: 14 residues. V trimming: 4 bases; J trimming: 6 bases; junction bases outside the gene matches: 5. The CDR3 DNA follows: TGTGCCAGCAGCCCGGGACTAGCTGGCAATGAGCAGTTCTTC. Residues: CASSPGLAGNEQFF.

J is TRBJ1-1 and V is TRBV6-6, with D possibly TRBD1 on 5 matching bases. The CDR3 has 13 residues. Looked up from germline, CDR1 is MNHNY and CDR2 is SVGAGI (reference sequence). With 7 bases removed from V and 3 bases from J, the gap between germline ends came to 12 bases. CDR3 sequence reads: CASNLGRDTEAFF. The CDR3 DNA reads as TGTGCCAGCAACCTGGGACGGGACACTGAAGCTTTCTTT.

The chain carries TRBV5-1 and TRBJ1-2, with 8 nucleotides matching TRBD1. Germline CDR1 SGHRS, CDR2 YFSETQ. The junction had 11 bases not matched to a gene; V was cut back by 2 bases and J by 2 bases. CDR3 length equals 17 residues. The CDR3 spells CASSFGTGSGGNYGYTF. The CDR3 nucleotides are TGCGCCAGCAGCTTCGGGACAGGCAGCGGGGGGAACTATGGCTACACCTTC.

The chain is built from TRBV10-3 and TRBJ1-1; 8 bases are a match to TRBD1. Germline values: CDR1 ENHRY, CDR2 SYGVKD. V shed 5 bases, J shed 3 bases, and the junction held 11 bases outside the gene matches. The CDR3 consists of 16 residues. CDR3 residues: CAISSYSQQGDTEAFF. CDR3 nucleotides: TGTGCCATCAGTTCTTATAGCCAACAGGGGGACACTGAAGCTTTCTTT.

This sequence joins TRBV5-8 and TRBJ1-2; D is undetermined. Germline V gene data show CDR1 as SGHTS and CDR2 as YDEGEE. V gave up 4 bases and J gave up 8 bases, with 15 bases separating them. The length of the CDR3 is 13 residues. CDR3 DNA: TGTGCCAGCAGCCCCCAACTCCTCTGGGGCTACACCTTC. Its protein product is CASSPQLLWGYTF.

The rearrangement uses TRBV27 and TRBJ1-6, with D perhaps matching TRBD1 (5 bases). The CDR3 has 15 amino acids. Between the trimmed V and J ends, which lost 2 bases and 5 bases, there was a span of 10 bases. From germline, CDR1 is MNHEY and CDR2 SMNVEV (reference sequence). The CDR3 loop is CASSLVEGDNSPLHF. CDR3 bases: TGTGCCAGCAGTTTAGTGGAAGGGGATAATTCACCCCTCCACTTT.

This chain connects TRBV10-3 to TRBJ2-3; 10 positions match TRBD2. The CDR3 spans 16 residues. Losses at the gene ends were 5 bases for V and 2 bases for J; bases not matched to a gene: 7. Germline lookup yields CDR1 ENHRY and CDR2 SYGVKD. CDR3 region: CAISPLAGDTTDTQYF. DNA of the CDR3: TGTGCCATCAGTCCGCTAGCGGGAGACACCACAGATACGCAGTATTTT.

This clone was detected only once. The chain links TRBV19 to TRBJ1-4, with a tentative D call TRBD1 (6 bases). The CDR3 contains 13 residues. V lost 11 bases, J lost 10 bases, and 20 bases lay in between. Germline V CDR1 and CDR2: LNHDA, SQIVND (reference sequence). The CDR3: CAPDGTSFGKLFF. In nucleotides, the CDR3 is TGTGCCCCCGATGGGACATCCTTCGGAAAACTGTTTTTT.

The rearrangement joins TRBV4-1 to TRBJ1-3; D is uncertain. Germline V gene sequence: CDR1 MGHRA, CDR2 YSYEKL. V was pared by 3 bases and J by 4 bases, with 13 bases between. The CDR3 has 15 amino acids. In DNA, the CDR3 is TGCGCCAGCAGCCACCTGGTACGCATGGGAAACACCATATATTTT. Protein sequence: CASSHLVRMGNTIYF.

The genes are TRBV7-2 and TRBJ1-2, with D possibly being TRBD1 (5 bases). Trimming took 1 base from V and 5 from J, leaving 11 bases between them. The CDR3 totals 14 residues. Germline CDR1 is SGHTA and CDR2 is FQGNSA. The CDR3: CASSLGETAYGYTF. The CDR3 DNA is TGTGCCAGCAGCTTAGGGGAGACAGCGTATGGCTACACCTTC. Together with reference TRBV7-2 and TRBJ1-2, the CDR3 gives the full variable domain: GAGVSQSPSNKVTEKGKDVELRCDPISGHTALYWYRQSLGQGLEFLIYFQGNSAPDKSGLPSDRFSAERTGGSVSTLTIQRTQQEDSAVYLCASSLGETAYGYTFGSGTRLTVV.

The CDR3 nucleotides are TGTGCCAGCAGCCCCGCCCGGGACAGTCTCTGGGAGACCCAGTACTTC. Amino acid sequence: CASSPARDSLWETQYF. This chain joins TRBV7-8 and TRBJ2-5, with 7 bases that match TRBD1. V lost 5 bases, J lost 5 bases, and 14 bases stayed unmatched. CDR1 is SGHVS and CDR2 is FQNEAQ in the germline V gene. CDR3 length equals 16 residues.

The chain joins TRBV28 to TRBJ2-7, with D perhaps TRBD2 (7 bases). The CDR3 is made up of 16 amino acids. Deletions cut 6 bases from V and 3 bases from J, with 21 bases between. CDR1 is MDHEN, CDR2 SYDVKM, per germline. The CDR3 nucleotides are TGTGCCAGCAGCTTTACGGGGGGCTCCACTGTCTACGAGCAGTACTTC. Its translation is CASSFTGGSTVYEQYF.